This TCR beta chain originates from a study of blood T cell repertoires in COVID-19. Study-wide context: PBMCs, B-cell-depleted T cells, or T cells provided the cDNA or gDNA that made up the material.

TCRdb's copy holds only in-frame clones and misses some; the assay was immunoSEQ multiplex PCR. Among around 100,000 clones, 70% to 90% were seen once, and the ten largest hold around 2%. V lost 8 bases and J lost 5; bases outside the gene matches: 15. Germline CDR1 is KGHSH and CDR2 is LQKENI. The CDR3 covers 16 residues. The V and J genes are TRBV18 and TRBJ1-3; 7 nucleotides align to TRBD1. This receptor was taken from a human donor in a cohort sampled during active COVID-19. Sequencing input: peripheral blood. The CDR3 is CASQPRTGSNRNTIYF. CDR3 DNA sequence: TGTGCCAGCCAGCCTCGGACAGGTTCTAATAGAAACACCATATATTTT. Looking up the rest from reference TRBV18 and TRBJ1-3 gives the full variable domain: NAGVMQNPRHLVRRRGQEARLRCSPMKGHSHVYWYRQLPEEGLKFMVYLQKENIIDESGMPKERFSAEFPKEGPSILRIQQVVRGDSAAYFCASQPRTGSNRNTIYFGEGSWLTVV.